The 29 T cell receptor beta chains given below trace back to one sample, sequenced in a study of control samples from healthy donors and cancer patients. TCRdb's table, derived via immunoSEQ multiplex PCR, lists solely in-frame clones and lacks some. This sample yields about 160,000 clones, of which approximately 93% are seen a single time; more than 5% belongs to the top ten. Specimen: blood. These receptors all stem from a man aged 18 to 30 in good health.

This clone appeared once. The V gene is TRBV11-2, the J gene TRBJ2-5, with 8 bases identical to TRBD1. The CDR3 runs to 16 residues. The trim removed 5 bases at V and 2 bases at J, leaving 10 bases unmatched. CDR1 and CDR2 from the germline V gene are SGHAT and FQNNGV. Here the CDR3 DNA reads TGTGCCAGCAGCCTACTAGGGACAGGAGAACAAGAGACCCAGTACTTC. Its protein product is CASSLLGTGEQETQYF.

The V gene is TRBV4-3, the J gene TRBJ2-2; 10 bases line up with TRBD2. V shed 5 bases and J 6 bases; nucleotides not matched to a gene: 6. This CDR3 comprises 15 residues. Per the germline V gene, CDR1 is LGHNA and CDR2 is YSLEER. CDR3 sequence reads: CASSLALAGAGELFF. The CDR3 coding sequence is TGCGCCAGCAGCTTAGCCCTAGCGGGAGCCGGGGAGCTGTTTTTT.

The chain has TRBV2 and TRBJ1-6; 8 bases are shared with TRBD1. The CDR3 is 15 residues long. Germline trimming cut 5 bases from V and 1 base from J; bases unmatched to any gene: 1. Germline V gene data show CDR1 as SNHLY and CDR2 as FYNNEI. CDR3 sequence: CASSWDRSYNSPLHF. In DNA, the CDR3 is TGTGCCAGCAGTTGGGACAGGTCCTATAATTCACCCCTCCACTTT.

V is TRBV27 and J is TRBJ2-7, with 7 bases fitting TRBD1. The CDR3 has 15 residues. Trimming removed 1 base from V and 6 bases from J; junction bases left unmatched: 9. Germline V gives CDR1 MNHEY, CDR2 SMNVEV (reference sequence). The CDR3, as DNA: TGTGCCAGCAGTTTATGGTCAGGGGGTATGGGCGAGCAGTACTTC. Its protein product is CASSLWSGGMGEQYF.

This clone has a single count. This chain connects TRBV30 to TRBJ2-5; no firm D call. Trimming took 2 bases from V and 7 from J, leaving 8 bases between them. Germline V gene sequence: CDR1 GTSNPN, CDR2 SVGIG (reference sequence). The CDR3 consists of 11 residues. CDR3 nucleotide sequence: TGTGCCTGGAGTCGTGATGGGACCCAGTACTTC. Amino acids: CAWSRDGTQYF.

CDR3 nucleotides: TGTGCCAGCAGTTACTCGAGGACTAGGGGCTCCTACGAGCAGTACTTC. Protein sequence: CASSYSRTRGSYEQYF. The gene calls are TRBV6-5 and TRBJ2-7; 7 bases are shared with TRBD2. After removal of 0 bases from V and 0 bases from J, the junction contained 5 bases not matched to a gene. Germline-derived CDR1 and CDR2 are MNHEY and SVGAGI. The CDR3 contains 16 residues.

The chain recombines TRBV5-6 with TRBJ1-5; no reliable D call. Looked up from germline, CDR1 is SGHDT and CDR2 is YYEEEE. The germline V and J ends were trimmed by 3 bases and 7 bases, with 11 bases remaining between them. There are 13 residues in the CDR3. CDR3: CASSSRSAQPQHF. The CDR3 region has the DNA TGTGCCAGCAGCTCCAGATCAGCGCAGCCCCAGCATTTT.

DNA of the CDR3: TGTGCCAGCAGTTTGGCCCTAGGCGGGGAGCCGCCCCAGCATTTT. It is translated as CASSLALGGEPPQHF. The chain employs TRBV28 and TRBJ1-5, with no clear D. The germline gives CDR1 MDHEN, CDR2 SYDVKM. Trimming left V 3 bases short and J 9 bases short, with 18 bases between. The CDR3 extends over 15 amino acids. The full variable domain, rest sourced from reference TRBV28 and TRBJ1-5, is DVKVTQSSRYLVKRTGEKVFLECVQDMDHENMFWYRQDPGLGLRLIYFSYDVKMKEKGDIPEGYSVSREKKERFSLILESASTNQTSMYLCASSLALGGEPPQHFGDGTRLSIL.

The V gene is TRBV11-3, the J gene TRBJ2-7; 9 bases map to TRBD1. The ends lost 5 bases at V and 3 bases at J; junction bases unmatched: 8. Germline-derived CDR1 and CDR2 are SGHNT and YENEEA. The CDR3 contains 15 residues. The CDR3 DNA reads TGTGCCAGCAGCCCGGGAGGACAGGGGAACTACGAGCAGTACTTC. Translating it yields CASSPGGQGNYEQYF.

Here the CDR3 DNA reads TGCAGCGTACCTAGCGGGAGGGGCCTTGAGCAGTTCTTC. It codes for CSVPSGRGLEQFF. The V gene is TRBV29-1, the J gene TRBJ2-1, with TRBD2 identical over 12 bases. Germline trimming cut 6 bases from V and 9 bases from J; bases unmatched to any gene: 6. Germline CDR1 SQVTM, CDR2 ANQGSEA. This CDR3 comprises 13 residues.

The chain employs TRBV2 and TRBJ1-2; D unclear. The length of the CDR3 is 15 residues. With 1 base removed from V and 2 bases from J, the gap between germline ends came to 11 bases. Germline-derived CDR1 and CDR2 are SNHLY and FYNNEI. The CDR3 DNA reads as TGTGCCAGCAGTGAAGAGGAGGGATTGAACTATGGCTACACCTTC. Amino acids: CASSEEEGLNYGYTF.

CDR3 nucleotide sequence: TGTGCCAGCAGCCTAGGGGCACGGTCCAATCAGCCCCAGCATTTT. It encodes CASSLGARSNQPQHF. The chain recombines TRBV3-1 (or the pseudogene TRBV3-2) with TRBJ1-5; weak D call: TRBD1 (5 bases). The V gene lost 4 bases and the J gene lost 3 bases, with 13 bases spanning the gap. The CDR3 totals 15 residues. Germline V gene data show CDR1 as LGHDT and CDR2 as YNNKEL (reference sequence).

This clone was counted only a few times. This chain joins TRBV5-1 and TRBJ2-1; 7 bases are a match to TRBD2. Germline V CDR1 and CDR2: SGHRS, YFSETQ. Trimming at V came to 0 bases and at J to 4 bases, leaving 7 bases not matched to a gene. The CDR3 consists of 16 residues. The CDR3 is CASSLEAGIIYNEQFF. In nucleotides, the CDR3 is TGCGCCAGCAGCTTGGAAGCGGGGATTATTTACAATGAGCAGTTCTTC.

The gene calls are TRBV7-3 and TRBJ2-3; 7 bases fit TRBD2. The CDR3 totals 16 residues. The V gene's germline CDR1 is SGHTA and CDR2 FQGTGA. V lost 0 bases to trimming and J lost 7 bases; unmatched junction nucleotides: 10. This CDR3 reads CASSLTGWEGRNTQYF. Written as DNA, the CDR3 is TGTGCCAGCAGCTTAACCGGGTGGGAGGGCCGAAATACGCAGTATTTT.

This clone was found once. The gene calls are TRBV6-5 and TRBJ2-5; the match to TRBD2 covers 10 bases. This CDR3 is built from 14 residues. In germline, CDR1 is MNHEY, CDR2 SVGAGI. The ends lost 4 bases at V and 5 bases at J; junction bases unmatched: 4. CDR3 nucleotides: TGTGCCAGCAGTTGGGGGACTAGCGTGGAGACCCAGTACTTC. This gives the protein CASSWGTSVETQYF.

This clone was seen just once. The V gene is TRBV6-1, the J gene TRBJ2-2; no clear D. This CDR3 has 14 amino acids. Trimming took 1 base from V and 6 from J, leaving 9 bases between them. CDR1 and CDR2 from the germline V gene are MNHNS and SASEGT. The CDR3 bases are TGTGCCAGCAGTGAAGGGATGGGTTCCGGGGAGCTGTTTTTT. This gives the protein CASSEGMGSGELFF.

This sequence joins TRBV4-1 and TRBJ1-1; TRBD1 is a possible D gene (5 bases). Between the trimmed V and J ends, which lost 1 base and 0 bases, there was a span of 9 bases. This CDR3 spans 15 amino acids. From germline, CDR1 is MGHRA and CDR2 YSYEKL. This CDR3 is CASSQGAGMNTEAFF. For the CDR3, the DNA is TGCGCCAGCAGCCAAGGCGCAGGGATGAACACTGAAGCTTTCTTT.

The V call is TRBV9, the J call TRBJ2-7, with D unresolved. CDR3 length equals 12 residues. Looked up from germline, CDR1 is SGDLS and CDR2 is YYNGEE. The ends were cut back, 0 bases at V and 3 bases at J, with 4 bases in the middle. DNA of the CDR3: TGTGCCAGCAGCGTAGACAACTACGAGCAGTACTTC. This gives the protein CASSVDNYEQYF. The full variable domain, in which reference TRBV9 and TRBJ2-7 provide the parts outside the CDR3, is DSGVTQTPKHLITATGQRVTLRCSPRSGDLSVYWYQQSLDQGLQFLIQYYNGEERAKGNILERFSAQQFPDLHSELNLSSLELGDSALYFCASSVDNYEQYFGPGTRLTVT.

V gene TRBV14 combines with J gene TRBJ2-5, with 12 bases lining up with TRBD2. CDR3 length: 16 amino acids. V lost 3 bases to trimming and J lost 2 bases; unmatched junction nucleotides: 4. Looked up from germline, CDR1 is SGHDN and CDR2 is FVKESK. The CDR3 bases are TGTGCCAGCAGCCAGACTAGCGGGAGACCACAAGAGACCCAGTACTTC. Its protein product is CASSQTSGRPQETQYF.

The V and J genes are TRBV24-1 and TRBJ2-2; TRBD1 matches 8 bases. Per germline, CDR1 KGHDR and CDR2 SFDVKD. Germline trimming cut 2 bases from V and 7 bases from J; bases unmatched to any gene: 8. This CDR3 has 16 amino acids. The CDR3 DNA sequence: TGTGCCACCAGTGATTCGGCCAGGGGGCGCTTCGGGGAGCTGTTTTTT. Encoded protein: CATSDSARGRFGELFF.

This rearrangement joins TRBV27 to TRBJ2-7; 11 bases fit TRBD2. Germline V CDR1 and CDR2: MNHEY, SMNVEV (reference sequence). The CDR3 has 14 amino acids. V trimming: 4 bases; J trimming: 4 bases; junction bases outside the gene matches: 3. The CDR3, as DNA: TGTGCCAGCAGTTCCCGACTAGCGGGATACGAGCAGTACTTC. Protein: CASSSRLAGYEQYF.

This chain joins TRBV4-1 and TRBJ2-3, with 9 bases matching TRBD1. Germline-derived CDR1 and CDR2 are MGHRA and YSYEKL. Trimming removed 3 bases from V and 2 bases from J; junction bases left unmatched: 3. The CDR3 runs to 15 residues. The CDR3: CASSHGDRDTDTQYF. The CDR3 bases are TGCGCCAGCAGCCACGGGGACAGGGACACAGATACGCAGTATTTT.

V gene TRBV5-1 combines with J gene TRBJ2-5; 9 positions agree with TRBD1. The CDR3 covers 17 residues. V lost 0 bases, J lost 6 bases, and 12 bases stayed unmatched. Germline loops: CDR1 SGHRS, CDR2 YFSETQ. The CDR3: CASSLGLDRGRTKTQYF. The CDR3 DNA is TGCGCCAGCAGCTTGGGATTGGACAGGGGAAGGACAAAGACCCAGTACTTC.

The rearrangement links TRBV11-2 to TRBJ2-7; 8 positions match TRBD1. Germline V gene data show CDR1 as SGHAT and CDR2 as FQNNGV. This CDR3 spans 14 amino acids. V trimming: 6 bases; J trimming: 0 bases; junction bases outside the gene matches: 4. The CDR3 DNA reads TGTGCCAGCAGAGCCGGGACAGGCTCCTACGAGCAGTACTTC. Its protein product is CASRAGTGSYEQYF.

CDR3 bases: TGTGCCAGCAGCACCGGGGACAGGGCTGGAAACACCATATATTTT. It specifies CASSTGDRAGNTIYF. The J gene is TRBJ1-3, the V gene TRBV5-4; 9 nucleotides agree with TRBD1. Per the germline V gene, CDR1 is SGHNT and CDR2 is YYREEE (reference sequence). The CDR3 sequence is 15 residues long. J was trimmed by 2 bases and V by 4 bases; bases with no gene match: 4.

The chain has TRBV7-9 and TRBJ2-1; 10 nucleotides match TRBD2. Trimming took 5 bases from V and 6 from J; bases not matched to a gene: 7. The CDR3 length is 15 residues. Germline CDR1 reads SEHNR; CDR2 reads FQNEAQ (reference sequence). CDR3 in DNA: TGTGCCAGCAGCAACAAGCGGGAGGGGGTCAATGAGCAGTTCTTC. Residues: CASSNKREGVNEQFF.

The rearrangement uses TRBV7-9 and TRBJ2-4; no definite D call. Germline CDR1 reads SEHNR; CDR2 reads FQNEAQ (reference sequence). The CDR3 runs 19 residues. V was pared by 5 bases and J by 2 bases, with 25 bases between. CDR3: CASSPRIRQTPLPKNIQYF. The DNA of the CDR3 is TGTGCCAGCAGCCCCAGGATTAGACAAACTCCTCTACCCAAAAACATTCAGTACTTC.

The rearrangement links TRBV27 to TRBJ2-4; the D gene is possibly TRBD1 (6 bases). Trimming cost V 5 bases and J 8 bases, with 16 bases left between them. This CDR3 region has 14 residues. The V gene's germline CDR1 is MNHEY and CDR2 SMNVEV (reference sequence). The CDR3, as DNA: TGTGCCAGCAGTGGCACAGGGAAGGTAGACATTCAGTACTTC. Translated: CASSGTGKVDIQYF.

V and J are TRBV7-8 and TRBJ2-2; tentatively, D is TRBD2 (5 bases). The CDR3 length is 15 residues. V gave up 1 base and J gave up 6 bases, with 12 bases separating them. Germline V gene lookup returns CDR1 SGHVS and CDR2 FQNEAQ. The CDR3 protein is CASSLVSAASGELFF. The CDR3 DNA follows: TGTGCCAGCAGCTTAGTTAGCGCGGCGTCCGGGGAGCTGTTTTTT.